The rows below give T cell receptor beta chains drawn from one sample of a study of cytomegalovirus exposure and HLA in healthy donors. Produced via immunoSEQ multiplex PCR; TCRdb's table is partial and in-frame only. This sample yields about 160,000 clones, of which around 68% are seen a single time; approximately 1.5% belongs to the top ten. Sequenced sample: PBMCs. These receptors all stem from a man aged 50-60 years in good health and CMV-seronegative. Both conserved end residues are part of each CDR3. The D gene is left open where the match is weak.

TRBV11-2	TRBD1	TRBJ1-1	14	CASSFDDRATEAFF
TRBV7-2	.	TRBJ1-2	14	CASSPGGSLYGYTF
TRBV28	.	TRBJ2-4	11	CASSLEGIQYF
TRBV27	TRBD1	TRBJ1-2	13	CASSDRGRTGYTF
TRBV2	.	TRBJ1-2	17	CASSEALLPIRGYGYTF
TRBV11-2	TRBD2	TRBJ2-7	13	CASNVGGVGEQYF
TRBV6-5	.	TRBJ1-6	14	CASRQSSYNSPLHF
TRBV12-5	.	TRBJ2-7	13	CASGGDTTYEQYF
TRBV7-2	.	TRBJ1-1	14	CASSLQFMNTEAFF
TRBV28	.	TRBJ1-5	14	CASTKSWGRQPQHF
TRBV14	.	TRBJ2-7	13	CASSLAASYEQYF
TRBV7-2	TRBD1	TRBJ1-1	14	CASRQGASNTEAFF
TRBV4-3	.	TRBJ1-5	14	CASSQATTGQPQHF
TRBV5-1	TRBD2	TRBJ2-5	18	CASSVGRTSGEIQETQYF
TRBV21-1	.	TRBJ1-2	13	CASSNRLPYGYTF
TRBV7-8	.	.	15	CASSSPKAPSYEQYF
TRBV14	TRBD1	TRBJ1-4	18	CASSQEVARGQNNEKLFF
TRBV6-5	TRBD1	TRBJ1-6	14	CASSYGQVAAPLHF
TRBV28	.	TRBJ1-4	15	CASSLEGQGGEKLFF
TRBV7-6	.	TRBJ2-3	15	CASSWLAFSTDTQYF
TRBV5-1	.	TRBJ2-7	16	CASSPRGRGAYYEQYF
TRBV29-1	.	TRBJ1-2	14	CSVADTLATYGYTF
TRBV5-6	.	TRBJ1-1	13	CASSLLEGVEAFF
TRBV5-1	.	TRBJ2-3	16	CASSSGSGPSTDTQYF
TRBV5-4	TRBD1	TRBJ1-2	15	CASSPPPGQGDGYTF
TRBV5-1	.	TRBJ2-7	15	CASSLPQGNRNEQYF
TRBV2	.	TRBJ1-5	15	CASTRELSPNQPQHF
TRBV10-3	TRBD1	TRBJ2-7	15	CAISDGQGVMNEQYF
TRBV5-1	TRBD2	TRBJ2-3	17	CASSLEASGGARDTQYF
TRBV19	TRBD1	TRBJ2-7	17	CASSQGPGTGISYEQYF
TRBV5-1	.	TRBJ2-1	13	CASSLGGGGEQFF
TRBV7-9	TRBD2	TRBJ2-3	15	CASSRGGAGTDTQYF
TRBV6-6	.	TRBJ1-4	15	CASSSWTGENEKLFF
TRBV10-3	TRBD1	TRBJ1-3	11	CAVSGDRAIYF
TRBV28	TRBD1	TRBJ1-2	13	CASSSGDRGHFRF
TRBV5-1	TRBD1	TRBJ2-2	15	CASSGGQTNTGELFF
TRBV28	.	TRBJ1-5	14	CASSYRVSNQPQHF
TRBV18	TRBD2	TRBJ2-7	16	CASSLLTSGSSYEQYF
TRBV15	.	.	16	CATSTSDRRSSYEQYF
TRBV6-5	TRBD2	TRBJ2-5	16	CASSYSHTSGRETQYF
TRBV18	TRBD1	TRBJ2-7	14	CASSPLGQGYEQYF
TRBV6-1	.	TRBJ2-7	14	CASSEPRSSYEQYF
TRBV5-1	.	TRBJ2-1	14	CASSLRAGKAEQFF
TRBV4-1	.	TRBJ1-2	21	CASSQDPGLTGVGGANYGYTF
TRBV16	.	TRBJ1-2	13	CASSQGGPQGYTF
TRBV7-2	.	TRBJ2-3	14	CASLAGPSSYTQYF
TRBV5-4	.	TRBJ1-4	15	CASSPRTRIDEKLFF
TRBV19	TRBD1	TRBJ2-6	15	CASSKDRAGANVLTF
TRBV7-8	TRBD1	TRBJ1-2	11	CASSLGQGATF
TRBV28	.	TRBJ1-2	15	CASRTTGLANYGYTF
TRBV5-4	TRBD2	TRBJ2-3	15	CASSYGGGWSDTQYF
TRBV10-3	.	TRBJ1-2	12	CATQVANYGYTF
TRBV5-4	TRBD1	TRBJ1-1	17	CASSSPDRGVMNTEAFF